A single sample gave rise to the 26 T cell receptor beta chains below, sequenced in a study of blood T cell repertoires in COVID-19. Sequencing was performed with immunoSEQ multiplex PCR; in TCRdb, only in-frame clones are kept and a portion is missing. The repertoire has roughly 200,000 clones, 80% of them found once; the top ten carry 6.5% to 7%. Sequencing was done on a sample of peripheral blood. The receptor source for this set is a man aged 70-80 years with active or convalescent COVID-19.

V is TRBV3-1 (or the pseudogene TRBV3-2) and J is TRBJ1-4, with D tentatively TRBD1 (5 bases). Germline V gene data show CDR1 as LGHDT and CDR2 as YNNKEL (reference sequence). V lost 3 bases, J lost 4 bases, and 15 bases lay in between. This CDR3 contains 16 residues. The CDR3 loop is CASSQRGGEFNEKLFF. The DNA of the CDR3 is TGTGCCAGCAGCCAGAGGGGAGGGGAATTTAATGAAAAACTGTTTTTT.

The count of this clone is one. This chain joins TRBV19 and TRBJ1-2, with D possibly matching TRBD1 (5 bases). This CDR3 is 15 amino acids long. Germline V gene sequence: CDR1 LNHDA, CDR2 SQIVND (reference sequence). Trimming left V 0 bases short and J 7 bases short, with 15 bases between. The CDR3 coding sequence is TGTGCCAGTAGTATAGATCACCAGGGTCGGCGTGGCTACACCTTC. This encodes CASSIDHQGRRGYTF.

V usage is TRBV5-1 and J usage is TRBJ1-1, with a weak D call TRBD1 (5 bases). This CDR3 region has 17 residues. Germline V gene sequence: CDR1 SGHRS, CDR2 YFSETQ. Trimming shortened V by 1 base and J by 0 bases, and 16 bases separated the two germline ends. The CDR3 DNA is TGCGCCAGCAGCTTGTCTGTACTGGCAGGGATGAACACTGAAGCTTTCTTT. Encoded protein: CASSLSVLAGMNTEAFF.

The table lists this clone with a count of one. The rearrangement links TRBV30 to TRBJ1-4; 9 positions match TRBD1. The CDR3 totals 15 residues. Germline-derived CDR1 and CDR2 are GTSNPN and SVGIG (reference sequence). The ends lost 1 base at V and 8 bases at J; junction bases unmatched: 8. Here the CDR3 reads CAWSAQQGAYEKLFF. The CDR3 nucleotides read TGTGCCTGGAGTGCCCAACAGGGGGCCTACGAAAAACTGTTTTTT.

The chain's CDR3 is CSVPGQGPYEAFF. CDR3 bases: TGCAGCGTTCCGGGACAGGGACCCTATGAAGCTTTCTTT. J is TRBJ1-1 and V is TRBV29-1, with 9 bases fitting TRBD1. V lost 5 bases to trimming and J lost 7 bases; unmatched junction nucleotides: 8. CDR1 and CDR2 from the germline V gene are SQVTM and ANQGSEA. The CDR3 has 13 amino acids.

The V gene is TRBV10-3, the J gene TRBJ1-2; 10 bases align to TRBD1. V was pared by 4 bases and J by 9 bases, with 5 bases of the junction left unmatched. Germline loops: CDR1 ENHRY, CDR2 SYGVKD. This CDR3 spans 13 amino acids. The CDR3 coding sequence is TGTGCCATCAGTGGCGGGGACAGGGGAAGCTACACCTTC. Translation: CAISGGDRGSYTF.

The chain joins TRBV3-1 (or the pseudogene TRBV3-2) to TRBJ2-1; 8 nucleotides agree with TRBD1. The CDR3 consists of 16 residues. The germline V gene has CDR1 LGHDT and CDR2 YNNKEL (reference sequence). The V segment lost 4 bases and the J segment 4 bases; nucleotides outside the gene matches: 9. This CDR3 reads CASSLQGAVGYNEQFF. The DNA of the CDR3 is TGTGCCAGCAGCCTGCAGGGGGCGGTAGGGTACAATGAGCAGTTCTTC.

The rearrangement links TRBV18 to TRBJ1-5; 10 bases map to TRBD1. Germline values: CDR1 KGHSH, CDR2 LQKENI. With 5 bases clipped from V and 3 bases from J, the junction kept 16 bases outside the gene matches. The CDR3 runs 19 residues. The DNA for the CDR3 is TGTGCCAGCTCAGCCCTCAGACAGGGGGCGCGTGGGATCAATCAGCCCCAGCATTTT. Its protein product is CASSALRQGARGINQPQHF. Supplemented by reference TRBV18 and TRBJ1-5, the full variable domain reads NAGVMQNPRHLVRRRGQEARLRCSPMKGHSHVYWYRQLPEEGLKFMVYLQKENIIDESGMPKERFSAEFPKEGPSILRIQQVVRGDSAAYFCASSALRQGARGINQPQHFGDGTRLSIL.

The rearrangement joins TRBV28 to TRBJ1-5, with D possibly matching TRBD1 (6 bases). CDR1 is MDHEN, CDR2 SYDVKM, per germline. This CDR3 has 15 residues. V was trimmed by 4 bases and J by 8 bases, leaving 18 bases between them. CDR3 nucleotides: TGTGCCAGCAGTTCTGCCGACAGGCTCCGGGAGCCCCAGCATTTT. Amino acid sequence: CASSSADRLREPQHF.

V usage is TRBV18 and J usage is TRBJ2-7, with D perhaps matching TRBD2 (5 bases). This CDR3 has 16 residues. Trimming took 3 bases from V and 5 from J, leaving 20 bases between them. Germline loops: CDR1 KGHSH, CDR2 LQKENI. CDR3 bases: TGTGCCAGCTCACCGGTGAACGGGATAAATGGAAACGAGCAGTACTTC. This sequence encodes CASSPVNGINGNEQYF.

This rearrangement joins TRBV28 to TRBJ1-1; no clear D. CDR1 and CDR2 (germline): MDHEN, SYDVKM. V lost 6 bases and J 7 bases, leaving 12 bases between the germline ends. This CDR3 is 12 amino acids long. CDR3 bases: TGTGCCAGCAGCACCCAGGTTGGTGAAGCTTTCTTT. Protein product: CASSTQVGEAFF.

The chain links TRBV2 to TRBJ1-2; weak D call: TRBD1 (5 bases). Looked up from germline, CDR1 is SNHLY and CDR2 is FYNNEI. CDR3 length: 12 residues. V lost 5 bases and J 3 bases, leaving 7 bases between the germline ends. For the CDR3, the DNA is TGTGCCAGCAGTCAACAGGACTATGGCTACACCTTC. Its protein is CASSQQDYGYTF.

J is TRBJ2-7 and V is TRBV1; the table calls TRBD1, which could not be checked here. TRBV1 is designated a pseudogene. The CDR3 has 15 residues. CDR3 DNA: TGCACCAGCAGCCACTACAGACAGACTTCCCACGAGCAGTACTTC. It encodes CTSSHYRQTSHEQYF.

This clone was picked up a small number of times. The CDR3 DNA follows: TGTGCCAGTAGTACCACCCATAGAGGGCGCAATCAGCCCCAGCATTTT. Its protein is CASSTTHRGRNQPQHF. This chain connects TRBV19 to TRBJ1-5; D unclear. The germline gives CDR1 LNHDA, CDR2 SQIVND (reference sequence). The V end lost 4 bases, the J end lost 2 bases, and 15 bases lay between the germline ends. The CDR3 has 16 amino acids.

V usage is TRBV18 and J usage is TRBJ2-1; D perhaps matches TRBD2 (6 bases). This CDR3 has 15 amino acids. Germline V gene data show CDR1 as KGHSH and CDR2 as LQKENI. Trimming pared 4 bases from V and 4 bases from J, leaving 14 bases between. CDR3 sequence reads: CASSLYGTDYNEQFF. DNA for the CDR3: TGTGCCAGCTCACTATACGGGACTGATTACAATGAGCAGTTCTTC. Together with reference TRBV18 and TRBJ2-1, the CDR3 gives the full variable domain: NAGVMQNPRHLVRRRGQEARLRCSPMKGHSHVYWYRQLPEEGLKFMVYLQKENIIDESGMPKERFSAEFPKEGPSILRIQQVVRGDSAAYFCASSLYGTDYNEQFFGPGTRLTVL.

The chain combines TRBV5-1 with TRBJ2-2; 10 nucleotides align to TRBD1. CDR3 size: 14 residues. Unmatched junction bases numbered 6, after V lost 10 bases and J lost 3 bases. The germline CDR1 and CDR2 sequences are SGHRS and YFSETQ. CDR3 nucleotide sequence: TGCGCCGGAAGACAGGGGGCTGACACCGGGGAGCTGTTTTTT. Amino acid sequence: CAGRQGADTGELFF.

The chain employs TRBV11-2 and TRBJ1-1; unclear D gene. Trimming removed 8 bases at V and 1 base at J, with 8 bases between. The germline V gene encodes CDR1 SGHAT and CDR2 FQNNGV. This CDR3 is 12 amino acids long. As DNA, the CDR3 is TGTGCCAGCGGTAATAGGAACACTGAAGCTTTCTTT. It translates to CASGNRNTEAFF. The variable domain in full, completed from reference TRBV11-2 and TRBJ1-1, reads EAGVAQSPRYKIIEKRQSVAFWCNPISGHATLYWYQQILGQGPKLLIQFQNNGVVDDSQLPKDRFSAERLKGVDSTLKIQPAKLEDSAVYLCASGNRNTEAFFGQGTRLTVV.

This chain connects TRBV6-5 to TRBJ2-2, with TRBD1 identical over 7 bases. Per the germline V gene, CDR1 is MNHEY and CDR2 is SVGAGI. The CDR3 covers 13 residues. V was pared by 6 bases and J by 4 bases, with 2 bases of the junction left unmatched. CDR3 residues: CASRTGVTGELFF. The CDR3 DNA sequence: TGTGCCAGCAGAACAGGGGTCACCGGGGAGCTGTTTTTT.

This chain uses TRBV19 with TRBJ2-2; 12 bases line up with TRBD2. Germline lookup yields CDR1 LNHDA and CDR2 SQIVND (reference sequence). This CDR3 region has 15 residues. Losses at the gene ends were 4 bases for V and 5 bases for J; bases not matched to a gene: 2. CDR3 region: CASSTSGRGTGELFF. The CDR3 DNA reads TGTGCCAGTAGTACTAGCGGGAGGGGGACCGGGGAGCTGTTTTTT. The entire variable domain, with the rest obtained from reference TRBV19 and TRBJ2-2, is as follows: DGGITQSPKYLFRKEGQNVTLSCEQNLNHDAMYWYRQDPGQGLRLIYYSQIVNDFQKGDIAEGYSVSREKKESFPLTVTSAQKNPTAFYLCASSTSGRGTGELFFGEGSRLTVL.

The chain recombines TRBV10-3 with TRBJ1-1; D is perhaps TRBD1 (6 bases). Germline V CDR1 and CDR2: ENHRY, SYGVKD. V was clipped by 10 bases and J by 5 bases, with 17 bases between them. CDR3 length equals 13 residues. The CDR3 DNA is TGTGCCACCTTCGGACAGAGAAGAACTGAAGCTTTCTTT. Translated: CATFGQRRTEAFF.

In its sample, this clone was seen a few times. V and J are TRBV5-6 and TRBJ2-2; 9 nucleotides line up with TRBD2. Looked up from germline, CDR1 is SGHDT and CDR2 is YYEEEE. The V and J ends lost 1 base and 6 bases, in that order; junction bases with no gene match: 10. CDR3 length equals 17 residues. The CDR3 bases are TGTGCCAGCAGCTTGAGAATTGAGCGGGAGGTTCCCGGGGAGCTGTTTTTT. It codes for CASSLRIEREVPGELFF.

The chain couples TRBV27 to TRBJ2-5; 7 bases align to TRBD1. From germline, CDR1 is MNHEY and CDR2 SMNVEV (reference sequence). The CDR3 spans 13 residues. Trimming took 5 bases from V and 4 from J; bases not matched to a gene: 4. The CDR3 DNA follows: TGTGCCAGCAGTACGAGGGGGCCAGAGACCCAGTACTTC. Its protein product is CASSTRGPETQYF.

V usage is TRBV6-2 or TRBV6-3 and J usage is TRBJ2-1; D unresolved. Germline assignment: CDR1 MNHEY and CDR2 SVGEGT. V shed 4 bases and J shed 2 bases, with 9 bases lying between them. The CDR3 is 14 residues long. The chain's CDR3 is CASSLTETYNEQFF. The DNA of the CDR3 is TGTGCCAGCAGTTTGACTGAAACCTACAATGAGCAGTTCTTC.

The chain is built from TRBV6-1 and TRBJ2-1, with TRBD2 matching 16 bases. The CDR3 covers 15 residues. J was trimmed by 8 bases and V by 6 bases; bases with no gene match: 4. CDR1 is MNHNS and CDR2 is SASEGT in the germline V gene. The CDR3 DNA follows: TGTGCCAGCAGACAGGGACTAGCGGGAGGGGATGAGCAGTTCTTC. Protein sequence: CASRQGLAGGDEQFF.

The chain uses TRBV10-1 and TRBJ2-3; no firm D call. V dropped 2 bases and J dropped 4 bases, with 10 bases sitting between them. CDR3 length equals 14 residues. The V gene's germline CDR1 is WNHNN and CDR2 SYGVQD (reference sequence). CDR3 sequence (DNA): TGCGCCAGCAGTGAGAACGCGGATGCAGATACGCAGTATTTT. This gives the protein CASSENADADTQYF.

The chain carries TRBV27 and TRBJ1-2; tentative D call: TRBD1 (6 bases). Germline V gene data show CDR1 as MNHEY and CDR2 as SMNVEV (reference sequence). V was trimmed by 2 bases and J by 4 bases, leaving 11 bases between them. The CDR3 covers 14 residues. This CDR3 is CASSLEGRGYGYTF. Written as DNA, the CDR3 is TGTGCCAGCAGTTTAGAGGGCAGGGGCTATGGCTACACCTTC.